This is a list of T cell receptor beta chains from one sample in a study of blood T cell repertoires in COVID-19. The assay was immunoSEQ multiplex PCR, and TCRdb's table has in-frame clones only and misses some. The table has 350,000 to 400,000 clones, about 90% seen once. The source material was PBMCs or T cells enriched from blood (not recorded which). Receptors were obtained from a woman aged 30 to 39 who had recovered from COVID-19. The CDR3 runs from the conserved cysteine through the conserved F or W. Each record gives: V gene, clone size, D gene, J gene, CDR3 length, CDR3 DNA, CDR3 protein. A D gene is named only where the DNA matches it firmly. The listing skips clone size in some rows; elsewhere it reads once, few, many or a size class.

v_call: TRBV19
clone_size: few
d_call: TRBD1
j_call: TRBJ2-7
cdr3_length: 17
cdr3_nt: TGTGCCAGTAGTACCCGGACAGGGGATGCTAGGTCCTACGAGCAGTACTTC
cdr3_aa: CASSTRTGDARSYEQYF

v_call: TRBV4-1
clone_size: once
d_call: TRBD1
j_call: TRBJ1-1
cdr3_length: 16
cdr3_nt: TGCGCCAGCAGCCAAGATCCACAGGGGGCGAGGACTGAAGCTTTCTTT
cdr3_aa: CASSQDPQGARTEAFF

v_call: TRBV11-2
clone_size: .
d_call: .
j_call: TRBJ1-2
cdr3_length: 14
cdr3_nt: TGTGCCAGCAGCTTTGCCGGGGATCGGGTGGGCTACACCTTC
cdr3_aa: CASSFAGDRVGYTF

v_call: TRBV6-5
clone_size: .
d_call: TRBD1
j_call: TRBJ1-2
cdr3_length: 13
cdr3_nt: TGTGCCAGCCGCCCGGGACAGGAGCATGGCTACACCTTC
cdr3_aa: CASRPGQEHGYTF

v_call: TRBV5-1
clone_size: .
d_call: .
j_call: TRBJ1-1
cdr3_length: 16
cdr3_nt: TGCGCCAGCAGCTTGGTATCAGGGAATATGAACACTGAAGCTTTCTTT
cdr3_aa: CASSLVSGNMNTEAFF

v_call: TRBV5-6
clone_size: once
d_call: .
j_call: TRBJ1-2
cdr3_length: 13
cdr3_nt: TGTGCCAGCAGCTTGGACAGGGTTTATGGCTACACCTTC
cdr3_aa: CASSLDRVYGYTF

v_call: TRBV14
clone_size: many
d_call: TRBD1
j_call: TRBJ1-5
cdr3_length: 13
cdr3_nt: TGTGCCAGCAGCACCCAGGCAGGGGGCCCCCAGCATTTT
cdr3_aa: CASSTQAGGPQHF

v_call: TRBV7-2
clone_size: .
d_call: .
j_call: TRBJ2-6
cdr3_length: 16
cdr3_nt: TGTGCCAGCAGCCCTATCGGGGGTACTGGGGCCAACGTCCTGACTTTC
cdr3_aa: CASSPIGGTGANVLTF

v_call: TRBV25-1
clone_size: .
d_call: .
j_call: TRBJ1-5
cdr3_length: 14
cdr3_nt: TGTGCCAGCAGTGAGACATATAGCAATCAGCCCCAGCATTTT
cdr3_aa: CASSETYSNQPQHF

v_call: TRBV9
clone_size: once
d_call: .
j_call: TRBJ2-3
cdr3_length: 13
cdr3_nt: TGTGCCAGCAGCGTCCAGGGAACAGATACGCAGTATTTT
cdr3_aa: CASSVQGTDTQYF

v_call: TRBV19
clone_size: .
d_call: TRBD2
j_call: TRBJ2-1
cdr3_length: 16
cdr3_nt: TGTGCCAGTAGTATACGCCGGACTAGCTCCTACAATGAGCAGTTCTTC
cdr3_aa: CASSIRRTSSYNEQFF

v_call: TRBV5-5
clone_size: .
d_call: .
j_call: TRBJ2-7
cdr3_length: 13
cdr3_nt: TGTGCCAGCAGCTTGGAGAGGGTTAGCGAGCAGTACTTC
cdr3_aa: CASSLERVSEQYF

v_call: TRBV2
clone_size: .
d_call: TRBD2
j_call: TRBJ2-7
cdr3_length: 13
cdr3_nt: TGTGCCAGCAGCCCCAGCGGGAGCTACGAGCAGTACTTC
cdr3_aa: CASSPSGSYEQYF

v_call: TRBV5-5
clone_size: .
d_call: TRBD1
j_call: TRBJ1-1
cdr3_length: 16
cdr3_nt: TGTGCCAGCAGCTCCGGACAGGGGAGATGGAACACTGAAGCTTTCTTT
cdr3_aa: CASSSGQGRWNTEAFF

v_call: TRBV28
clone_size: .
d_call: TRBD2
j_call: TRBJ2-2
cdr3_length: 19
cdr3_nt: TGTGCCAGCACTTTTGGAGGACTAGCGGAAGCCCGAATTCCCGGGGAGCTGTTTTTT
cdr3_aa: CASTFGGLAEARIPGELFF

v_call: TRBV28
clone_size: .
d_call: .
j_call: TRBJ1-4
cdr3_length: 16
cdr3_nt: TGTGCCAGCAGTCCCATACGGTCAGGGTCTAATGAAAAACTGTTTTTT
cdr3_aa: CASSPIRSGSNEKLFF

v_call: TRBV7-2
clone_size: .
d_call: TRBD1
j_call: TRBJ1-3
cdr3_length: 15
cdr3_nt: TGTGCCAGCAGCTCCTCAGGGGGTTATGGAAACACCATATATTTT
cdr3_aa: CASSSSGGYGNTIYF

v_call: TRBV6-4
clone_size: .
d_call: .
j_call: TRBJ2-2
cdr3_length: 16
cdr3_nt: TGTGCCAGCACCCCCCATATGGGAGCTAACACCGGGGAGCTGTTTTTT
cdr3_aa: CASTPHMGANTGELFF

v_call: TRBV7-5
clone_size: once
d_call: .
j_call: TRBJ1-1
cdr3_length: 16
cdr3_nt: TGTGCCAGAAGCTCTGGACAGGGGGGAAGAAACACTGAAGCTTTCTTT
cdr3_aa: CARSSGQGGRNTEAFF

v_call: TRBV28
clone_size: .
d_call: TRBD1
j_call: TRBJ1-6
cdr3_length: 15
cdr3_nt: TGTGCCAGCACCATACAGGGGGCGTGGAATTCACCCCTCCACTTT
cdr3_aa: CASTIQGAWNSPLHF

v_call: TRBV27
clone_size: once
d_call: TRBD1
j_call: TRBJ1-2
cdr3_length: 14
cdr3_nt: TGTGCCAGCAGCCCATCTGGGACAGTGAATGGCTACACCTTC
cdr3_aa: CASSPSGTVNGYTF

v_call: TRBV7-2
clone_size: once
d_call: .
j_call: TRBJ2-5
cdr3_length: 15
cdr3_nt: TGTGCCAGCAGCTCTTGGACTACCCCCGGCCAGACCCAGTACTTC
cdr3_aa: CASSSWTTPGQTQYF

v_call: TRBV15
clone_size: .
d_call: .
j_call: TRBJ2-3
cdr3_length: 13
cdr3_nt: TGTGCCACCAGCAGAGACTCCACAGATACGCAGTATTTT
cdr3_aa: CATSRDSTDTQYF

v_call: TRBV9
clone_size: .
d_call: .
j_call: TRBJ1-3
cdr3_length: 15
cdr3_nt: TGTGCCAGCAGCCTCGGGACAAGCTCTGGAAACACCATATATTTT
cdr3_aa: CASSLGTSSGNTIYF

v_call: TRBV6-5
clone_size: .
d_call: .
j_call: TRBJ1-6
cdr3_length: 14
cdr3_nt: TGTGCCAGCAGTTTGGAACAGAGTTATTCACCCCTCCACTTT
cdr3_aa: CASSLEQSYSPLHF

v_call: TRBV6-2/TRBV6-3
clone_size: .
d_call: .
j_call: TRBJ2-2
cdr3_length: 16
cdr3_nt: TGTGCCAGCAGTTTACGGGGAGTCCCGAACACCGGGGAGCTGTTTTTT
cdr3_aa: CASSLRGVPNTGELFF

v_call: TRBV24-1
clone_size: once
d_call: .
j_call: TRBJ2-5
cdr3_length: 12
cdr3_nt: TGTGCCACCAAGGTTAGCGGCGAGACCCAGTACTTC
cdr3_aa: CATKVSGETQYF

v_call: TRBV27
clone_size: few
d_call: .
j_call: TRBJ1-5
cdr3_length: 14
cdr3_nt: TGTGCCAGCAGTTTATCTATCGGGGGTCAGCCCCAGCATTTT
cdr3_aa: CASSLSIGGQPQHF

v_call: TRBV4-1
clone_size: .
d_call: TRBD1
j_call: TRBJ1-2
cdr3_length: 16
cdr3_nt: TGCGCCAGCAGCCAAAACAGGGGGCTAGCTAACTATGGCTACACCTTC
cdr3_aa: CASSQNRGLANYGYTF

v_call: TRBV7-6
clone_size: .
d_call: .
j_call: TRBJ2-5
cdr3_length: 13
cdr3_nt: TGTGCCAGCAGCCCCGGTAACTATGAGACCCAGTACTTC
cdr3_aa: CASSPGNYETQYF

v_call: TRBV7-9
clone_size: .
d_call: .
j_call: TRBJ1-2
cdr3_length: 10
cdr3_nt: TGTGCCAGCAGCTTAGTGGCAGTCACCTTC
cdr3_aa: CASSLVAVTF

v_call: TRBV11-2
clone_size: .
d_call: .
j_call: TRBJ1-6
cdr3_length: 14
cdr3_nt: TGTGCCAGCAGCTTAGATAGAAGCGATTCACCCCTCCACTTT
cdr3_aa: CASSLDRSDSPLHF

v_call: TRBV6-1
clone_size: .
d_call: .
j_call: TRBJ1-5
cdr3_length: 14
cdr3_nt: TGTGCCAGCAGTGAAGGGGGGGGACCTCAGCCCCAGCATTTT
cdr3_aa: CASSEGGGPQPQHF

v_call: TRBV18
clone_size: once
d_call: .
j_call: TRBJ2-7
cdr3_length: 15
cdr3_nt: TGTGCCAGCTCACCACCAGGGGGAGGGGCCTACGAGCAGTACTTC
cdr3_aa: CASSPPGGGAYEQYF

v_call: TRBV28
clone_size: .
d_call: TRBD2
j_call: TRBJ2-5
cdr3_length: 16
cdr3_nt: TGTGCCAGCTGGACTAGCGGGAGGGGGATCGGAGAGACCCAGTACTTC
cdr3_aa: CASWTSGRGIGETQYF

v_call: TRBV5-1
clone_size: .
d_call: .
j_call: TRBJ1-1
cdr3_length: 13
cdr3_nt: TGCGCCAGCAGCCCGCACATGAACACTGAAGCTTTCTTT
cdr3_aa: CASSPHMNTEAFF

v_call: TRBV27
clone_size: .
d_call: TRBD2
j_call: TRBJ2-1
cdr3_length: 19
cdr3_nt: TGTGCCAGCAGTTTACGGGCAACTAGCGGGCAAATCCGGAACAATGAGCAGTTCTTC
cdr3_aa: CASSLRATSGQIRNNEQFF